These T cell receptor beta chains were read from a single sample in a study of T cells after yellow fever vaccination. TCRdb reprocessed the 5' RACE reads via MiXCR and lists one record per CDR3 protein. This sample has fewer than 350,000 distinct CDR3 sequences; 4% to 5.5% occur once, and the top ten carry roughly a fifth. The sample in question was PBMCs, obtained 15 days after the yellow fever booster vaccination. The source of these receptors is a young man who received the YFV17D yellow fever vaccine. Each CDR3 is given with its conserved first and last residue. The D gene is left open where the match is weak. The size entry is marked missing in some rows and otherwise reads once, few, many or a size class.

CDR3 protein: CASSRTNAGTADNSPLHF
CDR3 DNA: TGCGCCAGCAGCCGCACCAACGCCGGGACAGCCGATAATTCACCCCTCCACTTT
V gene: TRBV4-3
CDR3 length: 18
D gene: TRBD1
J gene: TRBJ1-6
clone size: few

CDR3 protein: CASSRASNQPQHF
CDR3 DNA: TGTGCCAGCAGCAGGGCGAGCAATCAGCCCCAGCATTTT
V gene: TRBV4-2
CDR3 length: 13
D gene: NA
J gene: TRBJ1-5
clone size: many

CDR3 protein: CASNANYGYTF
CDR3 DNA: TGTGCCAGCAACGCCAACTATGGCTACACCTTC
V gene: TRBV9
CDR3 length: 11
D gene: NA
J gene: TRBJ1-2
clone size: many

CDR3 protein: CASSQDGGIHLSSTDTQYF
CDR3 DNA: TGCGCCAGCAGCCAAGATGGGGGGATCCACCTTTCTAGTACAGATACGCAGTATTTT
V gene: TRBV4-1
CDR3 length: 19
D gene: NA
J gene: TRBJ2-3
clone size: NA

CDR3 protein: CASSVDPGTPGNTIYF
CDR3 DNA: TGCGCCAGCAGCGTGGACCCCGGGACCCCTGGAAACACCATATATTTT
V gene: TRBV5-1
CDR3 length: 16
D gene: NA
J gene: TRBJ1-3
clone size: many

CDR3 protein: CASSQTEYEQYF
CDR3 DNA: TGTGCCAGCAGCCAAACAGAGTACGAGCAGTACTTC
V gene: TRBV3-1
CDR3 length: 12
D gene: NA
J gene: TRBJ2-7
clone size: NA

CDR3 protein: CASSPGGSDQYF
CDR3 DNA: TGTGCCAGCAGTCCCGGGGGCAGCGACCAGTACTTC
V gene: TRBV12-3/TRBV12-4
CDR3 length: 12
D gene: NA
J gene: TRBJ2-5
clone size: few

CDR3 protein: CARPLEYQETQYF
CDR3 DNA: TGTGCCAGACCTTTGGAGTACCAAGAGACCCAGTACTTC
V gene: TRBV6-2/TRBV6-3
CDR3 length: 13
D gene: NA
J gene: TRBJ2-5
clone size: many

CDR3 protein: CASSPSKSGVYEQYF
CDR3 DNA: TGTGCCAGCTCACCATCGAAAAGCGGGGTGTACGAGCAGTACTTC
V gene: TRBV18
CDR3 length: 15
D gene: TRBD2
J gene: TRBJ2-7
clone size: NA

CDR3 protein: CASSEPAKGGEKLFF
CDR3 DNA: TGTGCCAGCAGTGAACCGGCTAAAGGAGGCGAAAAACTGTTTTTT
V gene: TRBV2
CDR3 length: 15
D gene: NA
J gene: TRBJ1-4
clone size: NA

CDR3 protein: CASSNFSLIDSDTQYF
CDR3 DNA: TGTGCCAGCAGCAATTTCTCTCTCATCGATTCAGATACGCAGTATTTT
V gene: TRBV21-1
CDR3 length: 16
D gene: NA
J gene: TRBJ2-3
clone size: NA

CDR3 protein: CSASVRTQYF
CDR3 DNA: TGCAGTGCTTCCGTTCGAACGCAGTATTTT
V gene: TRBV20-1
CDR3 length: 10
D gene: NA
J gene: TRBJ2-3
clone size: NA

CDR3 protein: CASSSQTGAAYGYTF
CDR3 DNA: TGTGCCAGCAGCTCCCAGACAGGGGCGGCTTATGGCTACACCTTC
V gene: TRBV7-2
CDR3 length: 15
D gene: TRBD1
J gene: TRBJ1-2
clone size: NA

CDR3 protein: CSARRPAGTSYNSPLHF
CDR3 DNA: TGCAGTGCTAGGCGACCCGCTGGAACATCCTATAATTCACCCCTCCACTTT
V gene: TRBV20-1
CDR3 length: 17
D gene: NA
J gene: TRBJ1-6
clone size: many

CDR3 protein: CASTVGNSNAATQYF
CDR3 DNA: TGTGCCAGCACCGTGGGGAACAGTAACGCAGCAACCCAGTACTTC
V gene: TRBV7-2
CDR3 length: 15
D gene: NA
J gene: TRBJ2-5
clone size: many

CDR3 protein: CASSYSRQTLNTEAFF
CDR3 DNA: TGTGCCAGCAGTTACTCCAGGCAGACGCTGAACACTGAAGCTTTCTTT
V gene: TRBV6-5
CDR3 length: 16
D gene: NA
J gene: TRBJ1-1
clone size: few

CDR3 protein: CASSYSPGAGDYGYTF
CDR3 DNA: TGTGCCAGCAGTTACTCGCCGGGGGCAGGGGACTATGGCTACACCTTC
V gene: TRBV6-2/TRBV6-3
CDR3 length: 16
D gene: NA
J gene: TRBJ1-2
clone size: few

CDR3 protein: CASSREGQGNYGYTF
CDR3 DNA: TGCGCCAGCAGCCGAGAGGGACAGGGAAACTATGGCTACACCTTC
V gene: TRBV4-1
CDR3 length: 15
D gene: TRBD1
J gene: TRBJ1-2
clone size: many

CDR3 protein: CASSLTPMNTEAFF
CDR3 DNA: TGCGCCAGCAGCTTGACACCTATGAACACTGAAGCTTTCTTT
V gene: TRBV5-1
CDR3 length: 14
D gene: NA
J gene: TRBJ1-1
clone size: few

CDR3 protein: CASSLTGQVRDTQYF
CDR3 DNA: TGCGCCAGCAGCCTAACGGGCCAAGTGAGAGATACGCAGTATTTT
V gene: TRBV5-1
CDR3 length: 15
D gene: NA
J gene: TRBJ2-3
clone size: many

CDR3 protein: CSARDLRRGADTGELFF
CDR3 DNA: TGCAGTGCTAGAGATCTGAGGCGGGGGGCAGACACCGGGGAGCTGTTTTTT
V gene: TRBV20-1
CDR3 length: 17
D gene: TRBD2
J gene: TRBJ2-2
clone size: many

CDR3 protein: CASSQGLVAFF
CDR3 DNA: TGTGCCAGCAGCCAGGGTCTGGTGGCTTTCTTT
V gene: TRBV11-2
CDR3 length: 11
D gene: NA
J gene: TRBJ1-1
clone size: few

CDR3 protein: CSATPGDQPQHF
CDR3 DNA: TGCAGTGCTACGCCGGGGGATCAGCCCCAGCATTTT
V gene: TRBV20-1
CDR3 length: 12
D gene: NA
J gene: TRBJ1-5
clone size: NA

CDR3 protein: CASRRGTDDTQYF
CDR3 DNA: TGTGCCAGCAGACGTGGGACAGACGATACGCAGTATTTT
V gene: TRBV11-2
CDR3 length: 13
D gene: TRBD1
J gene: TRBJ2-3
clone size: NA

CDR3 protein: CSARDLRQAEETQYF
CDR3 DNA: TGCAGTGCTAGAGATCTGAGGCAGGCCGAAGAGACCCAGTACTTC
V gene: TRBV20-1
CDR3 length: 15
D gene: NA
J gene: TRBJ2-5
clone size: medium-sized

CDR3 protein: CAISETNTGSQPQHF
CDR3 DNA: TGTGCCATCAGTGAGACTAACACAGGGAGTCAGCCCCAGCATTTT
V gene: TRBV10-3
CDR3 length: 15
D gene: NA
J gene: TRBJ1-5
clone size: few

CDR3 protein: CASSQTTGTGGEPQHF
CDR3 DNA: TGTGCCAGCTCACAAACGACCGGGACAGGGGGAGAGCCCCAGCATTTT
V gene: TRBV18
CDR3 length: 16
D gene: TRBD1
J gene: TRBJ1-5
clone size: few

CDR3 protein: CASRTDSYEQYF
CDR3 DNA: TGTGCCAGCAGGACCGATTCCTACGAGCAGTACTTC
V gene: TRBV12-3/TRBV12-4
CDR3 length: 12
D gene: NA
J gene: TRBJ2-7
clone size: many

CDR3 protein: CASSLPLSGASTDTQYF
CDR3 DNA: TGCGCCAGCAGCTTGCCGTTAAGCGGGGCTAGCACAGATACGCAGTATTTT
V gene: TRBV5-1
CDR3 length: 17
D gene: TRBD2
J gene: TRBJ2-3
clone size: NA

CDR3 protein: CASSTGTGGLRAEAFF
CDR3 DNA: TGTGCCAGCAGCACCGGGACAGGGGGCTTAAGAGCTGAAGCTTTCTTT
V gene: TRBV12-3/TRBV12-4
CDR3 length: 16
D gene: TRBD1
J gene: TRBJ1-1
clone size: NA